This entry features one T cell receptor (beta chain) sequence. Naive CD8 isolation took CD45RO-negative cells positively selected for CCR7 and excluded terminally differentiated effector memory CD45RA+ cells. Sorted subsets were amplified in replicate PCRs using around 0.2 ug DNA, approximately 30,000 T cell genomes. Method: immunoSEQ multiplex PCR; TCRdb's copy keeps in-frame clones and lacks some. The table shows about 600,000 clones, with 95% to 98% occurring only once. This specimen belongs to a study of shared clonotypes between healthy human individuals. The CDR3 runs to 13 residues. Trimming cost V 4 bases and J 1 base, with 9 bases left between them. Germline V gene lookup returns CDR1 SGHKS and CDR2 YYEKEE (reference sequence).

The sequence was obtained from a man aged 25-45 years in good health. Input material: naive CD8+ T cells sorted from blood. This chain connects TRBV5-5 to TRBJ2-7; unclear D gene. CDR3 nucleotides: TGTGCCAGCAGCCCCCCACAGTCCTACGAGCAGTACTTC. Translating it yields CASSPPQSYEQYF.